A single sample is the source of the 23 T cell receptor beta chains below, sequenced in a study of TIL therapy for anti-PD-1-resistant metastatic lung cancer. This was the immunoSEQ v3 assay. The table came from immunoSEQ multiplex PCR; TCRdb's copy has only in-frame clones and leaves some out. The data show about 21,000 clones, 78% seen once. Time point specified: pre-treatment sample, taken before nivolumab and TIL therapy. The sequences come from blood, collected at baseline. The origin of the receptors is a person aged 25 to 85 with non-small cell lung cancer.

The chain employs TRBV6-6 and TRBJ1-2, with a weak D call TRBD1 (6 bases). CDR3 length: 13 amino acids. The V and J ends lost 8 bases and 1 base respectively, with 11 bases between them. From germline, CDR1 is MNHNY and CDR2 SVGAGI (reference sequence). The CDR3 DNA reads TGTGCCAGCGGGGGGGCGCTTAACTATGGCTACACCTTC. Encoded protein: CASGGALNYGYTF.

The CDR3 DNA follows: TGTGCCAGCAGCCCAACCTTCGGGGGTGGGTTCGGGGAGACCCAGTACTTC. Its protein is CASSPTFGGGFGETQYF. The genes are TRBV7-2 and TRBJ2-5, with D possibly TRBD2 on 6 matching bases. Trimming cost V 5 bases and J 5 bases, with 24 bases left between them. Germline V gene sequence: CDR1 SGHTA, CDR2 FQGNSA. This CDR3 comprises 17 residues.

CDR3 residues: CASIQGTEAFF. In DNA form, the CDR3 reads TGTGCCAGTATCCAGGGTACTGAAGCTTTCTTT. V is TRBV6-1 and J is TRBJ1-1; D is possibly TRBD1 (5 bases). The CDR3 contains 11 residues. The V end lost 9 bases, the J end lost 5 bases, and 10 bases lay between the germline ends. Germline loops: CDR1 MNHNS, CDR2 SASEGT.

DNA of the CDR3: TGTGCCAGCAGCTTAGATTTCGGGGCCCCCTACGAGCAGTACTTC. Protein sequence: CASSLDFGAPYEQYF. The chain couples TRBV11-2 to TRBJ2-7; either TRBD1 or TRBD2 may supply D (5 bases each). Per germline, CDR1 SGHAT and CDR2 FQNNGV. The CDR3 spans 15 residues. The germline V and J ends were trimmed by 0 bases and 2 bases, with 11 bases remaining between them.

The chain carries TRBV6-4 and TRBJ2-7, with 13 bases identical to TRBD2. Germline values: CDR1 MRHNA, CDR2 SNTAGT. This CDR3 comprises 15 residues. With 3 bases clipped from V and 2 bases from J, the junction kept 1 base outside the gene matches. The CDR3, as DNA: TGTGCCAGCAGTGAAACTAGCGGGGGGGCCTACGAGCAGTACTTC. The encoded protein is CASSETSGGAYEQYF.

This CDR3 reads CASSSTSGENNEQFF. CDR3 coding DNA: TGTGCCAGCAGCTCGACTAGCGGGGAAAACAATGAGCAGTTCTTC. This chain connects TRBV5-4 to TRBJ2-1, with 11 bases lining up with TRBD2. Germline CDR1 reads SGHNT; CDR2 reads YYREEE (reference sequence). The CDR3 length is 15 residues. After removal of 3 bases from V and 5 bases from J, the junction contained 4 bases not matched to a gene.

J is TRBJ2-5 and V is TRBV5-4, with 11 bases that match TRBD2. The germline gives CDR1 SGHNT, CDR2 YYREEE (reference sequence). The V gene end was trimmed by 4 bases and the J gene end by 2 bases; junction bases not matched to a gene: 16. The CDR3 is made up of 19 amino acids. CDR3 nucleotides: TGTGCCAGCAGCCCGGGACTAGCGGCCATGCTGGGGAGTCAAGAGACCCAGTACTTC. It codes for CASSPGLAAMLGSQETQYF.

This clone was picked up a small number of times. This rearrangement joins TRBV5-1 to TRBJ1-5; D remains unclear. The length of the CDR3 is 16 residues. V lost 0 bases to trimming and J lost 2 bases, with 12 bases between them. CDR1 is SGHRS and CDR2 is YFSETQ in the germline V gene. The CDR3 DNA sequence: TGCGCCAGCAGCTTGGGGGTAGGGATGGGCAATCAGCCCCAGCATTTT. Protein: CASSLGVGMGNQPQHF.

This chain joins TRBV4-2 and TRBJ1-2; D unresolved. The CDR3 runs 14 residues. CDR1 and CDR2 from the germline V gene are LGHNA and YNFKEQ. V lost 1 base, J lost 1 base, and 7 bases lay in between. The CDR3 protein is CASSQGTSNYGYTF. The CDR3 DNA reads TGTGCCAGCAGCCAAGGGACGAGTAACTATGGCTACACCTTC.

The chain links TRBV5-1 to TRBJ2-3, with 11 nucleotides matching TRBD2. Germline V gene data show CDR1 as SGHRS and CDR2 as YFSETQ. V shed 4 bases and J 4 bases; nucleotides not matched to a gene: 8. The CDR3 contains 16 residues. The DNA for the CDR3 is TGCGCCAGCAGCCTCCAACTAGCGGGGGCGGCAGATACGCAGTATTTT. Protein product: CASSLQLAGAADTQYF.

CDR3 in amino acids: CASSFDGTGPF. The CDR3 nucleotides are TGTGCCAGCAGCTTCGACGGGACAGGGCCCTTC. The rearrangement links TRBV21-1 to TRBJ2-7; TRBD1 reflects the table's D call only, with no check against the DNA. TRBV21-1 is noted as a pseudogene. CDR3 length: 11 amino acids.

The chain joins TRBV2 to TRBJ1-4, with 8 positions matching TRBD1. Trimming removed 7 bases from V and 8 bases from J; junction bases left unmatched: 6. This CDR3 comprises 13 residues. CDR1 SNHLY and CDR2 FYNNEI come from the germline V gene. The CDR3 sequence is CASTDRAGEKLFF. CDR3 nucleotide sequence: TGTGCCAGCACGGACAGGGCCGGAGAAAAACTGTTTTTT.

V is TRBV19 and J is TRBJ2-2; D gene ambiguous. The CDR3 totals 13 residues. V gave up 4 bases and J gave up 1 base, with 4 bases separating them. CDR1 and CDR2 (germline): LNHDA, SQIVND (reference sequence). This chain's CDR3 is CASSTRNTGELFF. Here the CDR3 DNA reads TGTGCCAGTAGTACCCGGAACACCGGGGAGCTGTTTTTT. Together with reference TRBV19 and TRBJ2-2, the CDR3 gives the full variable domain: DGGITQSPKYLFRKEGQNVTLSCEQNLNHDAMYWYRQDPGQGLRLIYYSQIVNDFQKGDIAEGYSVSREKKESFPLTVTSAQKNPTAFYLCASSTRNTGELFFGEGSRLTVL.

The chain recombines TRBV7-6 with TRBJ2-3; 8 bases are shared with TRBD2. The CDR3 has 18 amino acids. CDR1 SGHVS and CDR2 FNYEAQ come from the germline V gene. The ends lost 0 bases at V and 0 bases at J; junction bases unmatched: 8. The CDR3 DNA follows: TGTGCCAGCAGCTTAGCCGTTCGGGGGGGGCCTAGCACAGATACGCAGTATTTT. Its protein is CASSLAVRGGPSTDTQYF.

The chain employs TRBV7-6 and TRBJ1-5; D remains ambiguous. CDR3 length: 14 residues. The V end was cut by 5 bases, the J end by 3 bases, with 11 bases between. Germline-derived CDR1 and CDR2 are SGHVS and FNYEAQ. The CDR3 region is CASSAKGYNQPQHF. As DNA, the CDR3 is TGTGCCAGCAGCGCAAAGGGATACAATCAGCCCCAGCATTTT.

The V gene is TRBV6-5, the J gene TRBJ2-7; 8 bases match TRBD2. V was clipped by 7 bases and J by 12 bases; unmatched bases: 14. The CDR3 has 13 amino acids. In germline, CDR1 is MNHEY, CDR2 SVGAGI. CDR3 nucleotide sequence: TGTGCCAGCATCCCGAAGACAGGCCGGGGGGGGTACTTC. Translation gives CASIPKTGRGGYF.

This chain links TRBV19 with TRBJ2-5; 9 positions match TRBD2. Germline-derived CDR1 and CDR2 are LNHDA and SQIVND (reference sequence). Trimming took 5 bases from V and 2 from J; bases not matched to a gene: 6. This CDR3 comprises 15 residues. Here the CDR3 reads CASSVLAGQQETQYF. In DNA, the CDR3 is TGTGCCAGTAGTGTCCTAGCGGGGCAACAAGAGACCCAGTACTTC.

The chain links TRBV12-5 to TRBJ2-2; no definite D call. The CDR3 contains 14 residues. Germline V gene data show CDR1 as LGHNT and CDR2 as FRNRAP. V was pared by 1 base and J by 7 bases, with 10 bases between. CDR3 in amino acids: CASGLDSGYGELFF. As DNA, the CDR3 is TGTGCTAGTGGTTTGGACTCCGGGTACGGGGAGCTGTTTTTT.

The table lists this clone with a few counts. The chain uses TRBV28 and TRBJ2-3; 9 bases line up with TRBD2. Germline lookup yields CDR1 MDHEN and CDR2 SYDVKM. The CDR3 is 14 residues long. The V and J ends lost 8 bases and 2 bases, in that order; junction bases with no gene match: 5. The CDR3 sequence is CASCSGGTTDTQYF. CDR3 bases: TGTGCCAGCTGTAGCGGGGGAACCACAGATACGCAGTATTTT.

V gene TRBV19 combines with J gene TRBJ1-2; unclear D gene. From germline, CDR1 is LNHDA and CDR2 SQIVND (reference sequence). The CDR3 is 17 residues long. V lost 5 bases to trimming and J lost 7 bases, with 26 bases between them. The CDR3 nucleotides are TGTGCCAGTAGTCTCTCTGCCTGGGATCTCTCTTCCCCTGGCTACACCTTC. Residues: CASSLSAWDLSSPGYTF.

The chain uses TRBV5-6 and TRBJ1-1; tentative D call: TRBD1 (6 bases). The length of the CDR3 is 14 residues. V lost 1 base and J 1 base, leaving 8 bases between the germline ends. Germline V gene lookup returns CDR1 SGHDT and CDR2 YYEEEE. The CDR3 nucleotides read TGTGCCAGCAGCTTGACAGGGTGGAACACTGAAGCTTTCTTT. The encoded protein is CASSLTGWNTEAFF.

This clone was detected once. The chain employs TRBV11-3 and TRBJ1-3; 10 bases are shared with TRBD1. The CDR3 is made up of 18 amino acids. CDR1 is SGHNT and CDR2 is YENEEA in the germline V gene. The trim removed 1 base at V and 1 base at J, leaving 7 bases unmatched. The CDR3 DNA reads TGTGCCAGCAGCTTAGGAATCCGGGACAGGGGATCTGGAAACACCATATATTTT. It specifies CASSLGIRDRGSGNTIYF.

The chain uses TRBV5-1 and TRBJ2-7; D unresolved. The V gene's germline CDR1 is SGHRS and CDR2 YFSETQ. V was shortened by 0 bases and J by 3 bases, with 7 bases between the two germline ends. The CDR3 has 13 amino acids. The CDR3 here is CASSLADYYEQYF. DNA for the CDR3: TGCGCCAGCAGCTTGGCAGATTACTACGAGCAGTACTTC.